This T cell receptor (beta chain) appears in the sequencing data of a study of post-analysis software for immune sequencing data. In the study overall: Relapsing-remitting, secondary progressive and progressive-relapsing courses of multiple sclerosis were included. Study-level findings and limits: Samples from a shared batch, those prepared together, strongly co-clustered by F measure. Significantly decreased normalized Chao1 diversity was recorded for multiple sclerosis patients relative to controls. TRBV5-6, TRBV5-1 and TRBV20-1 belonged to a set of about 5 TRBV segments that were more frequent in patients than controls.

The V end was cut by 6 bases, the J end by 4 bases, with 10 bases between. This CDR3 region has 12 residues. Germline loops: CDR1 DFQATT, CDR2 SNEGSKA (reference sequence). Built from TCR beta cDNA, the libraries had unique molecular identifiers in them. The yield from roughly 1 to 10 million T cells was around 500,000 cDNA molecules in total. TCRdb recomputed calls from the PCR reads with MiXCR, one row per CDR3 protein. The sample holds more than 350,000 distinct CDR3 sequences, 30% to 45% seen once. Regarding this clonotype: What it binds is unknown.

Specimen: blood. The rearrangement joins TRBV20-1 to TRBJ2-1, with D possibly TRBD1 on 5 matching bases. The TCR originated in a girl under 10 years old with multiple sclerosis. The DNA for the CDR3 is TGCAGTGCAGAAAAGGGGTACAATGAGCAGTTCTTC. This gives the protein CSAEKGYNEQFF.